This T cell receptor (beta chain) is from a study of blood T cell repertoires in COVID-19. The wider study: Donors in the United States, Italy and Spain gave samples during acute or convalescent COVID-19. In each case, the material was cDNA or gDNA derived from T cells, B-cell-depleted T cells, or PBMCs.

Trimming at V came to 1 base and at J to 0 bases, leaving 7 bases not matched to a gene. CDR1 is SEHNR, CDR2 FQNEAQ, per germline (reference sequence). The CDR3 has 18 amino acids. Authors' processing steps: Amplification of reference gene primers provided the estimated nucleated cell counts. TCRdb's table, derived via immunoSEQ multiplex PCR, lists solely in-frame clones and lacks some. V, J and clone size are taken as reported in that table, and D and trimming were inferred from the DNA itself. The sample shows some 190,000 clones, 80% of them seen only once. This clone was observed at least ten times.

This TCR was sampled from a man aged 55 to 70 with acute or convalescent COVID-19. This chain links TRBV7-9 with TRBJ2-2; 8 bases are a match to TRBD2. Sequenced input: peripheral blood. The CDR3 bases are TGTGCCAGCAGCTTAGGTATTAGCGGGGATTCGAACACCGGGGAGCTGTTTTTT. It translates to CASSLGISGDSNTGELFF.